The next 5 T cell receptor beta chains were all read from a single sample in a study of cytomegalovirus exposure and HLA in healthy donors. Researchers ran the PCR with 60 Vbeta and 13 Jbeta primers. TCRdb's table, derived via immunoSEQ multiplex PCR, lists solely in-frame clones and lacks some. The sample has some 110,000 clones, 77% seen once. Material for sequencing was PBMCs. The receptors originated from a man aged 45-65 years in good health and CMV-seropositive.

The rearrangement uses TRBV7-9 and TRBJ2-5, with D possibly matching TRBD1 (6 bases). This CDR3 spans 14 amino acids. Trimming shortened V by 7 bases and J by 4 bases, and 16 bases separated the two germline ends. Germline CDR1 and CDR2: SEHNR and FQNEAQ (reference sequence). DNA of the CDR3: TGTGCCAGCATTCCCCCCGGCAGGGGAGAGACCCAGTACTTC. Translation: CASIPPGRGETQYF.

This clone was detected only a few times. CDR3 residues: CASSPRTGGGYSNQPQHF. The CDR3 coding sequence is TGTGCCAGCAGCCCGAGGACAGGGGGGGGCTATAGCAATCAGCCCCAGCATTTT. The chain combines TRBV7-2 with TRBJ1-5; 10 bases are shared with TRBD1. This CDR3 comprises 18 residues. Germline CDR1 SGHTA, CDR2 FQGNSA. The V gene end was trimmed by 5 bases and the J gene end by 0 bases; junction bases not matched to a gene: 10.

This chain links TRBV28 with TRBJ1-1; a possible D gene is TRBD1 (6 bases). V lost 5 bases, J lost 1 base, and 11 bases lay in between. This CDR3 has 14 residues. Germline V lookup: CDR1 MDHEN, CDR2 SYDVKM. The CDR3 region is CASSLTDRNTEAFF. The CDR3 DNA reads TGTGCCAGCAGTCTCACGGACAGGAACACTGAAGCTTTCTTT.

The chain is built from TRBV7-3 and TRBJ2-7; 8 bases line up with TRBD2. V lost 2 bases to trimming and J lost 2 bases; unmatched junction nucleotides: 8. This CDR3 comprises 16 residues. Germline V CDR1 and CDR2: SGHTA, FQGTGA. The CDR3 here is CASSLVPSGRTYEQYF. In DNA, the CDR3 is TGTGCCAGCAGCTTAGTCCCTAGCGGGCGGACCTACGAGCAGTACTTC.

DNA of the CDR3: TGTGCTAGTGGGACAGGGGATCAGCCCCAGCATTTT. Residues: CASGTGDQPQHF. The chain recombines TRBV12-5 with TRBJ1-5; 8 positions agree with TRBD1. The CDR3 has 12 amino acids. Germline V gives CDR1 LGHNT, CDR2 FRNRAP. J lost 5 bases, V lost 6 bases, and 0 bases had no gene match.